This T cell receptor (beta chain) is drawn from a study of T cells in Graves' hyperthyroidism and ophthalmopathy. Findings and caveats of the study: Clonotypes that were expanded in thyroid above 0.001 mostly appeared in blood too. A model built on 13 V-J features separated ophthalmopathy from stable hyperthyroidism.

The CDR3 regions of TCR beta were amplified from RNA transcripts. With the HTBI primer set, the TCR CDR3 went through a first round of RT-PCR. TCRdb reprocessed the multiplex PCR reads with MiXCR, giving one entry per CDR3 protein. Of more than 550,000 distinct CDR3 sequences in the sample, over 40% were seen once. With regard to this clonotype: What it binds is unknown.

V lost 0 bases and J lost 5, with 14 bases in between. There are 14 residues in the CDR3. The germline CDR1 and CDR2 sequences are DFQATT and SNEGSKA (reference sequence). The rearrangement uses TRBV20-1 and TRBJ2-7, with D possibly matching TRBD1 (5 bases). What was sequenced was peripheral blood or thyroid tissue (not recorded which). The receptor's source is an adult man with Graves' disease, either hyperthyroidism or ophthalmopathy (not recorded which). The CDR3 here is CSARDLRQGNEQYF. The CDR3 DNA follows: TGCAGTGCTAGAGATCTCAGGCAGGGAAACGAGCAGTACTTC.